This T cell receptor beta chain comes out of a study of response to subunit inactivated influenza vaccine. TCRdb recomputed calls from the RT-PCR reads with MiXCR, one row per CDR3 protein. The sample comprises approximately 570,000 distinct CDR3 sequences, less than 10% of which are singletons, and 10% to 15% rests with the top ten. Study conclusions and caveats: The authors put forward the suggestion that each seasonal influenza vaccination may bring in only a limited number of new T cells.

A few counts support this clonotype. Its antigen is currently unknown. The ends were cut back, 3 bases at V and 4 bases at J, with 15 bases in the middle. Germline assignment: CDR1 LNHDA and CDR2 SQIVND (reference sequence). CDR3 length: 16 amino acids. The chain has TRBV19 and TRBJ2-2; the D gene is possibly TRBD2 (6 bases). This clonotype originated in a man between 50 and 69 years old who received an inactivated influenza vaccine. Sequenced here: PBMCs from blood, sampled about 24 months after vaccination. The CDR3 spells CASSIWGDLATGELFF. As DNA, the CDR3 is TGTGCCAGTAGTATTTGGGGGGACTTGGCCACCGGGGAGCTGTTTTTT.